Below are 29 T cell receptor beta chains sequenced from a single sample in a study of human T cells and chemical hapten exposure (dated by TCRdb to about 2021). This specimen's time point label, interpreted: patch test 2, 6 weeks after DPC sensitization. The treatment or condition label of this sample denotes: therapeutic diphenylcyclopropenone sensitization with weekly scalp DPC. Receptor libraries were prepared by RACE. The run used a NextSeq 500. Starting from the raw public reads, TCRdb applied fastp trimming at Q25, assembled clones with MiXCR and retained in-frame beta chains. CDR3 protein duplicates are merged, each entry listing the most common genes and DNA. This sample lists about 140,000 distinct CDR3 sequences; around 11% were detected once. The ten largest clones take up 1.1% to 1.5% of the sample. Specimen: whole blood, collected in connection with sensitization to the hapten diphenylcyclopropenone (DPC). Receptors were obtained from a woman in her 50s with alopecia areata. Some clones in this sample may be carry-over from other donors' samples.

CDR3 loop: CSVERVHGPPGRNGYTF. CDR3 nucleotide sequence: TGCAGCGTTGAAAGGGTGCACGGTCCCCCAGGCAGGAATGGCTACACCTTC. V gene TRBV29-1 combines with J gene TRBJ1-2; D gene ambiguous. Trimming shortened V by 2 bases and J by 6 bases, and 25 bases separated the two germline ends. Germline values: CDR1 SQVTM, CDR2 ANQGSEA. The CDR3 covers 17 residues.

The gene calls are TRBV6-5 and TRBJ2-5, with 12 bases identical to TRBD2. The CDR3 spans 15 residues. Germline V gene sequence: CDR1 MNHEY, CDR2 SVGAGI. Trimming at V came to 4 bases and at J to 5 bases, leaving 5 bases not matched to a gene. The CDR3 DNA reads as TGTGCCAGCAGTTCTCGACTAGCGGGAGTTGAGACCCAGTACTTC. It yields the protein CASSSRLAGVETQYF.

This clonotype has at least ten counts. This chain links TRBV19 with TRBJ1-5; 8 bases align to TRBD1. The V and J ends lost 6 bases and 2 bases, in that order; junction bases with no gene match: 9. The CDR3 covers 16 residues. Germline assignment: CDR1 LNHDA and CDR2 SQIVND (reference sequence). The CDR3 bases are TGTGCCAGTAGCCGACAGGGGAGTCAGGGCAATCAGCCCCAGCATTTT. It is translated as CASSRQGSQGNQPQHF.

Many counts were recorded for this clonotype. The V gene is TRBV7-3, the J gene TRBJ2-1, with TRBD2 identical over 8 bases. V shed 4 bases and J 6 bases; nucleotides not matched to a gene: 11. CDR1 is SGHTA and CDR2 is FQGTGA in the germline V gene. This CDR3 has 16 amino acids. Written as DNA, the CDR3 is TGTGCCAGCAGCTATTCGGGAAGCGGGAGTGCCAATGAGCAGTTCTTC. Translating it yields CASSYSGSGSANEQFF.

V is TRBV28 and J is TRBJ2-3; TRBD2 might be the D (7 bases). Germline CDR1 is MDHEN and CDR2 is SYDVKM. Between the trimmed V and J ends, which lost 7 bases and 4 bases, there was a span of 21 bases. The CDR3 loop spans 16 amino acids. In nucleotides, the CDR3 is TGTGCCAGCACAGGGGTGGGCGGGAGTGTGGCAGATACGCAGTATTTT. This codes for CASTGVGGSVADTQYF.

V gene TRBV12-3 or TRBV12-4 combines with J gene TRBJ2-1; 8 bases map to TRBD2. CDR3 length: 14 residues. J lost 7 bases, V lost 3 bases, and 5 bases had no gene match. The CDR3 DNA follows: TGTGCCAGCAGTTTCGGACTAGCCGGGAATGAGCAGTTCTTC. It codes for CASSFGLAGNEQFF.

This clonotype was seen a few times. The V gene is TRBV30, the J gene TRBJ1-3, with no clear D. Germline CDR1 and CDR2: GTSNPN and SVGIG (reference sequence). The ends were cut back, 0 bases at V and 6 bases at J, with 6 bases in the middle. The CDR3 contains 12 residues. The DNA of the CDR3 is TGTGCCTGGAGTGTAATCCCAAACACCATATATTTT. As protein: CAWSVIPNTIYF.

This clonotype showed up many times. The chain recombines TRBV5-6 with TRBJ2-1, with a weak D call TRBD2 (6 bases). The germline V gene has CDR1 SGHDT and CDR2 YYEEEE. V lost 0 bases and J 2 bases, leaving 12 bases between the germline ends. The CDR3 consists of 16 residues. CDR3 DNA sequence: TGTGCCAGCAGCTTGGCTGGTAGCGGACCCTACAATGAGCAGTTCTTC. The encoded protein is CASSLAGSGPYNEQFF. The complete variable domain, with remaining parts taken from reference TRBV5-6 and TRBJ2-1, reads DAGVTQSPTHLIKTRGQQVTLRCSPKSGHDTVSWYQQALGQGPQFIFQYYEEEERQRGNFPDRFSGHQFPNYSSELNVNALLLGDSALYLCASSLAGSGPYNEQFFGPGTRLTVL.

This clonotype was found many times. The V call is TRBV19, the J call TRBJ1-6; 10 bases agree with TRBD1. Trimming cost V 10 bases and J 7 bases; bases outside gene matches: 4. CDR1 is LNHDA, CDR2 SQIVND, per germline (reference sequence). The CDR3 extends over 13 amino acids. The DNA for the CDR3 is TGTGCCACCCTGGGACAGGGGAATTCACCCCTCCACTTT. As protein: CATLGQGNSPLHF.

This chain joins TRBV29-1 and TRBJ1-2; D might be TRBD1 (6 bases). The germline CDR1 and CDR2 sequences are SQVTM and ANQGSEA. The CDR3 contains 14 residues. V shed 1 base and J shed 3 bases, with 12 bases lying between them. CDR3 sequence reads: CSVEGQGRDYGYTF. The CDR3 coding sequence is TGCAGCGTTGAAGGCCAGGGGAGGGACTATGGCTACACCTTC. Using reference TRBV29-1 and TRBJ1-2 for the parts outside the CDR3, the full variable domain is SAVISQKPSRDICQRGTSLTIQCQVDSQVTMMFWYRQQPGQSLTLIATANQGSEATYESGFVIDKFPISRPNLTFSTLTVSNMSPEDSSIYLCSVEGQGRDYGYTFGSGTRLTVV.

The chain carries TRBV4-3 and TRBJ2-2; a possible D gene is TRBD2 (6 bases). The CDR3 consists of 14 residues. Germline lookup yields CDR1 LGHNA and CDR2 YSLEER. V lost 2 bases to trimming and J lost 5 bases, with 9 bases between them. For the CDR3, the DNA is TGCGCCAGCAGCCAATTTGGGGGGACCGGGGAGCTGTTTTTT. It is translated as CASSQFGGTGELFF.

In this sample, this clonotype turned up a few times. The V gene is TRBV7-2, the J gene TRBJ2-3, with D hard to call. The CDR3 is made up of 12 amino acids. The V end was cut by 5 bases, the J end by 5 bases, with 8 bases between. The germline V gene has CDR1 SGHTA and CDR2 FQGNSA. The chain's CDR3 is CASSPTLDTQYF. The CDR3 DNA sequence: TGTGCCAGCAGCCCAACCCTAGATACGCAGTATTTT.

The chain recombines TRBV20-1 with TRBJ1-2; possible D gene TRBD1, 6 bases. The V end was cut by 5 bases, the J end by 2 bases, with 15 bases between. CDR1 and CDR2 from the germline V gene are DFQATT and SNEGSKA (reference sequence). This CDR3 has 14 amino acids. CDR3 coding DNA: TGCAGTGCTTTACCGCGACAGGCCAACTATGGCTACACCTTC. Translating gives CSALPRQANYGYTF.

The chain employs TRBV10-3 and TRBJ2-7, with 9 positions matching TRBD1. V lost 6 bases, J lost 2 bases, and 8 bases stayed unmatched. The germline gives CDR1 ENHRY, CDR2 SYGVKD. The CDR3 consists of 15 residues. CDR3 bases: TGTGCCATCAGCGAACAGGGGGCGGGGCCCTACGAGCAGTACTTC. This gives the protein CAISEQGAGPYEQYF.

There are many counts of this clonotype. The chain combines TRBV20-1 with TRBJ1-6, with D unclear. V was clipped by 5 bases and J by 0 bases, with 17 bases between them. The CDR3 consists of 17 residues. Germline values: CDR1 DFQATT, CDR2 SNEGSKA (reference sequence). CDR3 DNA: TGCAGTGCTCGAAAAGGAGCGGCTAGCTCCTATAATTCACCCCTCCACTTT. It codes for CSARKGAASSYNSPLHF.

This clonotype appeared many times. V gene TRBV6-5 combines with J gene TRBJ1-5, with 8 bases aligning to TRBD1. The CDR3 sequence is 14 residues long. In germline, CDR1 is MNHEY, CDR2 SVGAGI. Trimming at V came to 5 bases and at J to 0 bases, leaving 0 bases not matched to a gene. This chain's CDR3 is CASSDRGSNQPQHF. DNA for the CDR3: TGTGCCAGCAGTGACAGGGGTAGCAATCAGCCCCAGCATTTT.

This clonotype occurred many times. The chain is built from TRBV29-1 and TRBJ2-3, with TRBD1 identical over 10 bases. This CDR3 spans 14 amino acids. V shed 7 bases and J 2 bases; nucleotides not matched to a gene: 6. Germline CDR1 SQVTM, CDR2 ANQGSEA. CDR3 loop: CSAGQGDFTDTQYF. Written as DNA, the CDR3 is TGCAGCGCCGGACAGGGGGACTTCACAGATACGCAGTATTTT.

The rearrangement uses TRBV28 and TRBJ2-5; D is unclear. Trimming pared 6 bases from V and 4 bases from J, leaving 6 bases between. The V gene's germline CDR1 is MDHEN and CDR2 SYDVKM. This CDR3 region has 11 residues. The CDR3 loop reads CASRYRETQYF. The CDR3 nucleotides read TGTGCCAGCAGATACAGAGAGACCCAGTACTTC.

The CDR3 spells CASSPPRPEAFF. The CDR3 bases are TGTGCCAGCTCACCACCAAGGCCCGAAGCTTTCTTT. The J gene is TRBJ1-1, the V gene TRBV18; D is ambiguous. V shed 0 bases and J shed 8 bases, with 7 bases lying between them. Per germline, CDR1 KGHSH and CDR2 LQKENI. This CDR3 contains 12 residues. The whole variable domain, filled in from reference TRBV18 and TRBJ1-1, reads NAGVMQNPRHLVRRRGQEARLRCSPMKGHSHVYWYRQLPEEGLKFMVYLQKENIIDESGMPKERFSAEFPKEGPSILRIQQVVRGDSAAYFCASSPPRPEAFFGQGTRLTVV.

This clonotype came up many times. The chain carries TRBV6-5 and TRBJ2-5; 10 bases line up with TRBD1. Losses at the gene ends were 0 bases for V and 4 bases for J; bases not matched to a gene: 5. The CDR3 loop spans 16 amino acids. CDR1 MNHEY and CDR2 SVGAGI come from the germline V gene. This CDR3 reads CASSYSRTGGRETQYF. For the CDR3, the DNA is TGTGCCAGCAGTTACTCCCGGACAGGGGGGAGAGAGACCCAGTACTTC.

This clonotype came up a few times. This chain uses TRBV25-1 with TRBJ1-5; D perhaps matches TRBD1 (5 bases). Per the germline V gene, CDR1 is MGHDK and CDR2 is SYGVNS. CDR3 length: 12 amino acids. Trimming shortened V by 3 bases and J by 7 bases, and 7 bases separated the two germline ends. The CDR3 here is CASSDGGQPQHF. The CDR3 DNA reads as TGTGCCAGCAGTGACGGGGGGCAGCCCCAGCATTTT.

The V call is TRBV20-1, the J call TRBJ1-5, with TRBD1 matching 7 bases. After removal of 2 bases from V and 2 bases from J, the junction contained 21 bases not matched to a gene. The CDR3 has 20 amino acids. Germline values: CDR1 DFQATT, CDR2 SNEGSKA (reference sequence). This CDR3 reads CSARLGNRSPGTGGNQPQHF. The DNA of the CDR3 is TGCAGTGCTAGATTAGGGAACAGGTCGCCGGGAACAGGGGGCAATCAGCCCCAGCATTTT.

This clonotype was seen only a few times. This chain links TRBV10-3 with TRBJ1-6; the match to TRBD1 covers 7 bases. CDR1 is ENHRY and CDR2 is SYGVKD in the germline V gene. Trimming cost V 5 bases and J 9 bases; bases outside gene matches: 7. This CDR3 has 14 residues. The CDR3 here is CAISHDRVGSPLHF. In nucleotides, the CDR3 is TGTGCCATCAGTCATGACAGGGTCGGTTCACCCCTCCACTTT.

This chain links TRBV18 with TRBJ2-7, with a weak D call TRBD1 (6 bases). The J call is in doubt because the DNA end fits TRBJ2-1 better. Germline loops: CDR1 KGHSH, CDR2 LQKENI. The CDR3 sequence is 13 residues long. CDR3 amino acids: CASSPRTDHEQFF. CDR3 coding DNA: TGTGCCAGCTCACCACGGACAGACCACGAGCAGTTCTTC.

Worth noting for this clonotype: A single base separates this from a much larger clone, so it may be a read error. V usage is TRBV30 and J usage is TRBJ2-6, with 9 bases matching TRBD1. The CDR3 extends over 18 amino acids. CDR1 is GTSNPN, CDR2 SVGIG, per germline (reference sequence). CDR3 protein: CAWSGSGTGTRGANVQTF. The DNA for the CDR3 is TGTGCCTGGAGTGGATCCGGGACAGGGACGCGTGGGGCCAACGTCCAGACTTTC.

This clonotype was detected a few times. This chain uses TRBV18 with TRBJ2-7, with D possibly being TRBD2 (5 bases). The CDR3 is 13 residues long. From germline, CDR1 is KGHSH and CDR2 LQKENI. The V end was cut by 3 bases, the J end by 5 bases, with 11 bases between. As DNA, the CDR3 is TGTGCCAGCTCACCCCTGAGGGTAAACGAGCAGTACTTC. Protein: CASSPLRVNEQYF.

The chain recombines TRBV11-3 with TRBJ2-1; 8 nucleotides line up with TRBD1. Germline values: CDR1 SGHNT, CDR2 YENEEA. The CDR3 is 13 residues long. The CDR3 coding sequence is TGTGCATCAGCCAGGGGGCCCTACAATGAGCAGTTCTTC. Protein sequence: CASARGPYNEQFF.

This clonotype has a handful of counts. The genes are TRBV12-3 or TRBV12-4 and TRBJ1-1; D is undetermined. Trimming removed 6 bases at V and 1 base at J, with 18 bases between. The CDR3 contains 16 residues. DNA for the CDR3: TGTGCCAGCAGCCCCGCCGTGGGCCTGGCGAACACTGAAGCTTTCTTT. Translating gives CASSPAVGLANTEAFF.

In this sample, this clonotype turned up a few times. The rearrangement uses TRBV3-1 and TRBJ2-2, with 10 bases identical to TRBD2. The CDR3 is 18 residues long. The germline V gene has CDR1 LGHDT and CDR2 YNNKEL (reference sequence). V lost 0 bases to trimming and J lost 2 bases; unmatched junction nucleotides: 6. CDR3 protein: CASSQEGLAGGNTGELFF. The DNA for the CDR3 is TGTGCCAGCAGCCAAGAGGGCTTAGCGGGGGGAAACACCGGGGAGCTGTTTTTT.